The T cell receptor beta chain under discussion was sequenced for a study of OX40 agonist ivuxolimab in advanced cancers. As for the study more broadly: Ivuxolimab, which targeted the costimulatory receptor OX40 (CD134), was an agonistic, fully human IgG2 monoclonal antibody. Intravenous ivuxolimab was administered to patients every 2 weeks at six dose levels: 0.01, 0.1, 0.3, 1.5, 3 and 10 mg/kg. Among the 52 dose-escalation patients, approximately 20 had hepatocellular carcinoma, 15 or so melanoma, 9 renal cell carcinoma and 9 head and neck cancer. In the dose-escalation cohort, approximately 83% of patients were male, and the mean age was 60 years with a range of roughly 20 to 85. Patients were allowed to have had prior anti-PD-1, anti-PD-L1 or anti-CTLA-4 therapy, and approximately 41% of the dose-escalation patients had previously received checkpoint inhibitors. Three dose-escalation patients achieved partial responses, one with hepatocellular carcinoma and two with cutaneous melanoma. Peripheral TCRbeta sequencing was intended to test whether TCR sequence diversity was altered and clonal T-cell expansion was caused by ivuxolimab. The monotherapy dose-escalation portion (N = 52 patients) of the phase I ivuxolimab trial is reported in the paper.

Overall study outcomes, separate from this receptor: Antigen specificity was not determined for the clonally expanded peripheral T cells. Low levels of normalized T-cell clonal expansion were also seen in some patients who did not respond. Partial responders in the 0.1-3.0 mg/kg groups had among the lowest normalized peripheral clonal expansion, especially among CD8+ T cells. At doses of 0.1 to 3.0 mg/kg, clonal expansion of both CD4+ and CD8+ T cells in blood was seen between baseline and week 6. After ivuxolimab, CD8+ T cells had more expanded clones than CD4+ T cells on average.

For sequencing of the TCRbeta CDR3 region, genomic DNA was extracted from the sorted cells. The immunoSEQ Assay was used to sequence the TCRbeta CDR3 regions. TCRdb's version of the immuneACCESS table is confined to in-frame rearrangements and falls short of the full clone set. An unresolved V gene accounts for under half of the shortfall where checked; the remainder is of unknown origin. This sample gives 60,000 to 85,000 clones in total; about 89% of them show up just once. Together, the top ten hold around 4.1% of the sample. With respect to this clone: Its recognized antigen is unknown. Base quality data are lacking; no much larger clone is found one base away.

V is shortened by 5 bases, J by 8 bases, and the region joining them spans 13 bases. The CDR3 runs 13 amino acids, cysteine and phenylalanine included. Only the CDR3 DNA is retained, 39 bases long and in frame from the first base. In the germline V gene, CDR1 corresponds to SNHLY and CDR2 to FYNNEI. The trial excluded patients who had a history of autoimmune disease or were on systemic immunosuppression. Peripheral blood for TCR sequencing was drawn from every dose cohort at baseline, at cycle 4 day 1 and at cycle 7 day 1. The samples were drawn from a first-in-human, open-label, multicenter phase I dose-escalation trial of ivuxolimab. Adults with locally advanced or metastatic head and neck squamous cell, hepatocellular, melanoma or renal cell carcinoma were enrolled in the trial. Before TCR sequencing, CD4+ and CD8+ T cells were separately sorted from peripheral blood.

The receptor was derived from an adult with an advanced solid tumor such as melanoma, head and neck, liver or kidney cancer. The rearranged chain carries TRBV2 and TRBJ2-4; the D segment could be TRBD2, given 5 matching bases. Source: CD4+ or CD8+ T cells sorted from blood, taken in a trial of the OX40 agonist ivuxolimab. The CDR3 reads as follows: CASSLSGKDIQYF. The bases are TGTGCCAGCAGTTTGTCGGGGAAGGACATTCAGTACTTC.